One and the same sample provided the 22 T cell receptor beta chains below, sequenced in a study of patients and donors after allogeneic stem cell transplantation. TCRdb independently ran MiXCR on the RT-PCR reads; one entry per CDR3 protein. The data contain roughly 230,000 distinct CDR3 sequences, approximately 14% of them singletons. Sequenced material: blood, either unsorted or a sorted T cell fraction (not recorded which). The receptors were gathered from a human donor who was either an allogeneic HSCT recipient or a stem cell or donor lymphocyte infusion donor (not recorded which). It is not recorded whose cells these are; they may come from a transplant donor.

This clonotype appeared a few times. V is TRBV6-2 or TRBV6-3 and J is TRBJ2-7; 13 nucleotides match TRBD2. Germline lookup yields CDR1 MNHEY and CDR2 SVGEGT. Trimming at V came to 6 bases and at J to 5 bases, leaving 10 bases not matched to a gene. This CDR3 has 16 residues. The CDR3 protein is CASRPTGLAGSHEQYF. The CDR3, as DNA: TGTGCCAGCAGACCAACGGGACTAGCGGGATCCCACGAGCAGTACTTC.

This clonotype was recorded many times. The chain links TRBV5-1 to TRBJ2-7, with no clear D. With 0 bases removed from V and 3 bases from J, the gap between germline ends came to 13 bases. CDR3 length: 15 residues. From germline, CDR1 is SGHRS and CDR2 YFSETQ. The CDR3 region is CASSLGSGLVYEQYF. CDR3 sequence (DNA): TGCGCCAGCAGCTTGGGATCGGGCCTAGTCTACGAGCAGTACTTC.

The gene calls are TRBV9 and TRBJ2-3, with D maybe TRBD2 (5 bases). Germline lookup yields CDR1 SGDLS and CDR2 YYNGEE. The germline V and J ends were trimmed by 0 bases and 1 base, with 9 bases remaining between them. The length of the CDR3 is 15 residues. The CDR3 reads CASSVVSVGTDTQYF. In DNA, the CDR3 is TGTGCCAGCAGCGTAGTTAGCGTAGGCACAGATACGCAGTATTTT. Full variable domain (rest looked up from reference TRBV9 and TRBJ2-3): DSGVTQTPKHLITATGQRVTLRCSPRSGDLSVYWYQQSLDQGLQFLIQYYNGEERAKGNILERFSAQQFPDLHSELNLSSLELGDSALYFCASSVVSVGTDTQYFGPGTRLTVL.

This clonotype was counted ten times or more. The chain couples TRBV5-5 to TRBJ1-2; a possible D gene is TRBD1 (6 bases). The V gene lost 1 base and the J gene lost 8 bases, with 12 bases spanning the gap. The germline gives CDR1 SGHKS, CDR2 YYEKEE (reference sequence). This CDR3 spans 13 amino acids. CDR3 amino acids: CASSLNVGGGYTF. Here the CDR3 DNA reads TGTGCCAGCAGCTTGAACGTTGGGGGCGGCTACACCTTC.

This clonotype has just a few counts. The V gene is TRBV5-5, the J gene TRBJ2-4; no reliable D call. Between the trimmed V and J ends, which lost 3 bases and 1 base, there was a span of 17 bases. This CDR3 region has 17 residues. Germline lookup yields CDR1 SGHKS and CDR2 YYEKEE (reference sequence). The chain's CDR3 is CASSSPKQLAAKNIQYF. CDR3 DNA sequence: TGTGCCAGCAGCTCGCCCAAACAGCTGGCGGCCAAAAACATTCAGTACTTC. The full variable domain, with the rest looked up from reference TRBV5-5 and TRBJ2-4, is DAGVTQSPTHLIKTRGQQVTLRCSPISGHKSVSWYQQVLGQGPQFIFQYYEKEERGRGNFPDRFSARQFPNYSSELNVNALLLGDSALYLCASSSPKQLAAKNIQYFGAGTRLSVL.

This clonotype was seen a few times. The J gene is TRBJ1-1, the V gene TRBV9; TRBD1 is a possible D gene (6 bases). V was trimmed by 6 bases and J by 5 bases, leaving 14 bases between them. The length of the CDR3 is 13 residues. Germline loops: CDR1 SGDLS, CDR2 YYNGEE. The chain's CDR3 is CASIDEGGTEAFF. CDR3 bases: TGTGCCAGCATCGACGAGGGGGGGACTGAAGCTTTCTTT.

This clonotype occurred a few times. The chain joins TRBV6-5 to TRBJ2-7; D remains ambiguous. The CDR3 spans 14 residues. Per germline, CDR1 MNHEY and CDR2 SVGAGI. Trimming removed 2 bases from V and 0 bases from J, with 8 bases in between. CDR3 DNA: TGTGCCAGCAGTTACGGTTTCTCCTCCTACGAGCAGTACTTC. As protein: CASSYGFSSYEQYF.

This clonotype occurred a few times. The chain carries TRBV2 and TRBJ2-1; a weak D match, TRBD2 (6 bases). The V and J ends lost 7 bases and 1 base respectively, with 11 bases between them. The CDR3 has 14 amino acids. Germline values: CDR1 SNHLY, CDR2 FYNNEI. CDR3 sequence (DNA): TGTGCCAGCAAGGGAGGAGCATCCTACAATGAGCAGTTCTTC. Translated, it gives CASKGGASYNEQFF.

This clonotype has a handful of counts. The V and J genes are TRBV7-2 and TRBJ2-3; D ambiguous. The CDR3 totals 14 residues. V was cut by 1 base and J by 1 base, with 6 bases left in between. CDR1 is SGHTA and CDR2 is FQGNSA in the germline V gene. Here the CDR3 reads CASSLGPRTDTQYF. DNA of the CDR3: TGTGCCAGCAGCTTAGGCCCCCGCACAGATACGCAGTATTTT.

The rearrangement joins TRBV7-6 to TRBJ2-1; unclear D gene. Germline CDR1 SGHVS, CDR2 FNYEAQ. This CDR3 contains 15 residues. Trimming pared 1 base from V and 4 bases from J, leaving 11 bases between. The CDR3 DNA reads as TGTGCCAGCAGCTTAGGCCTGTCGATTTACAATGAGCAGTTCTTC. This gives the protein CASSLGLSIYNEQFF.

This clonotype has ten or more counts. The chain links TRBV2 to TRBJ2-4, with D possibly being TRBD1 (6 bases). The CDR3 contains 15 residues. V was clipped by 3 bases and J by 3 bases, with 12 bases between them. Germline-derived CDR1 and CDR2 are SNHLY and FYNNEI. CDR3 in amino acids: CASSDRTDIKNIQYF. The CDR3 DNA reads as TGTGCCAGCAGTGACCGGACAGACATCAAAAACATTCAGTACTTC.

The chain is built from TRBV6-1 and TRBJ2-6; 7 nucleotides agree with TRBD1. V was clipped by 6 bases and J by 4 bases; unmatched bases: 12. The CDR3 contains 17 residues. Germline lookup yields CDR1 MNHNS and CDR2 SASEGT. CDR3 sequence: CASRPILDRAGANVLTF. CDR3 sequence (DNA): TGTGCCAGCAGACCGATCCTCGACAGGGCAGGGGCCAACGTCCTGACTTTC.

This clonotype came up a few times. This sequence joins TRBV9 and TRBJ1-6; no reliable D call. CDR3 length equals 15 residues. Per germline, CDR1 SGDLS and CDR2 YYNGEE. V lost 0 bases and J lost 5, with 9 bases in between. CDR3 in DNA: TGTGCCAGCAGCGTAGCTCTGGGGAATAATTCACCCCTCCACTTT. Translated: CASSVALGNNSPLHF.

Only a few counts were recorded for this clonotype. The gene calls are TRBV6-1 and TRBJ2-7; 7 bases align to TRBD2. Germline V gene lookup returns CDR1 MNHNS and CDR2 SASEGT. The CDR3 loop spans 13 amino acids. V lost 10 bases, J lost 3 bases, and 9 bases stayed unmatched. In DNA form, the CDR3 reads TGTGCCACCCTCGGGACGGGAGGCTACGAGCAGTACTTC. Protein product: CATLGTGGYEQYF.

The chain uses TRBV6-1 and TRBJ2-7; the match to TRBD2 covers 10 bases. Germline V gene sequence: CDR1 MNHNS, CDR2 SASEGT. This CDR3 contains 15 residues. The trim removed 6 bases at V and 3 bases at J, leaving 8 bases unmatched. DNA of the CDR3: TGTGCCAGCAGAGATCCGGGACTAGCGAACTACGAGCAGTACTTC. Translating gives CASRDPGLANYEQYF.

The chain employs TRBV5-1 and TRBJ2-7, with D perhaps assigned TRBD1 or TRBD2 (6 bases each). V was clipped by 0 bases and J by 5 bases, with 12 bases between them. The germline V gene has CDR1 SGHRS and CDR2 YFSETQ. The CDR3 is 14 amino acids. In DNA form, the CDR3 reads TGCGCCAGCAGCTTGGGAGGGGGGAACGACGAGCAGTACTTC. It codes for CASSLGGGNDEQYF.

This clonotype was recorded at least ten times. The chain recombines TRBV6-1 with TRBJ2-7; either TRBD1 or TRBD2 may supply D (5 bases each). V was cut by 6 bases and J by 2 bases, with 11 bases left in between. This CDR3 contains 13 residues. Germline V gene data show CDR1 as MNHNS and CDR2 as SASEGT. CDR3 residues: CASSQGRPYEQYF. The CDR3 DNA reads as TGTGCCAGCAGCCAGGGACGGCCCTACGAGCAGTACTTC.

The rearrangement links TRBV6-1 to TRBJ1-1; no firm D call. Germline assignment: CDR1 MNHNS and CDR2 SASEGT. Trimming took 6 bases from V and 2 from J, leaving 13 bases between them. The CDR3 runs 14 residues. DNA of the CDR3: TGTGCCAGCAGGACACCGACGGCTAACACTGAAGCTTTCTTT. It encodes CASRTPTANTEAFF.

This clonotype was seen many times. The CDR3 spells CATSRSRALWGNEQFF. As DNA, the CDR3 is TGTGCCACCAGCAGATCTAGAGCACTTTGGGGCAATGAGCAGTTCTTC. The genes are TRBV15 and TRBJ2-1; D is undetermined. The germline gives CDR1 LNHNV, CDR2 YYDKDF (reference sequence). V was clipped by 2 bases and J by 6 bases, with 17 bases between them. The CDR3 consists of 16 residues. The complete variable domain, with remaining parts taken from reference TRBV15 and TRBJ2-1, reads DAMVIQNPRYQVTQFGKPVTLSCSQTLNHNVMYWYQQKSSQAPKLLFHYYDKDFNNEADTPDNFQSRRPNTSFCFLDIRSPGLGDTAMYLCATSRSRALWGNEQFFGPGTRLTVL.

The chain couples TRBV24-1 to TRBJ2-5, with TRBD2 matching 9 bases. With V trimmed by 5 bases and J by 5 bases, 8 bases remained unmatched. The CDR3 spans 15 residues. Germline V gene lookup returns CDR1 KGHDR and CDR2 SFDVKD. CDR3 region: CATSAISGSWETQYF. CDR3 DNA sequence: TGTGCCACCAGTGCCATTAGCGGGAGTTGGGAGACCCAGTACTTC.

This clonotype was counted ten times or more. The CDR3 DNA is TGTGCCAGCTCTACCAGTGGGGTCGGCTATGGCTACACCTTC. Its translation is CASSTSGVGYGYTF. This chain connects TRBV18 to TRBJ1-2; D unclear. Trimming removed 6 bases at V and 4 bases at J, with 15 bases between. The CDR3 extends over 14 amino acids. Germline V gene data show CDR1 as KGHSH and CDR2 as LQKENI.

A few counts support this clonotype. The chain uses TRBV4-1 and TRBJ2-1, with D possibly being TRBD2 (5 bases). The V and J ends lost 0 bases and 0 bases respectively, with 15 bases between them. This CDR3 is 18 amino acids long. The germline V gene encodes CDR1 MGHRA and CDR2 YSYEKL. The CDR3 is CASSQDRSRGSSYNEQFF. In DNA, the CDR3 is TGCGCCAGCAGCCAAGATCGTAGCCGGGGTTCCTCCTACAATGAGCAGTTCTTC.